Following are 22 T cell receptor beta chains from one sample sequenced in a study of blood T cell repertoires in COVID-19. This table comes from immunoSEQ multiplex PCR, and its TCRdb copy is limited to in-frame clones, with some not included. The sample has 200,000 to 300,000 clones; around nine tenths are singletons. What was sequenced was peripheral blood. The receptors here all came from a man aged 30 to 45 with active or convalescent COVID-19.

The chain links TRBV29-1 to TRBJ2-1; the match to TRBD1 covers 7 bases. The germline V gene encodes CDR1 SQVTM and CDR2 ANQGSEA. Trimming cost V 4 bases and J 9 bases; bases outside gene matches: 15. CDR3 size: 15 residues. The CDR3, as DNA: TGCAGCGTTGTGGGATCAGGGGGTTCCTTGGGTGAGCAGTTCTTC. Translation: CSVVGSGGSLGEQFF.

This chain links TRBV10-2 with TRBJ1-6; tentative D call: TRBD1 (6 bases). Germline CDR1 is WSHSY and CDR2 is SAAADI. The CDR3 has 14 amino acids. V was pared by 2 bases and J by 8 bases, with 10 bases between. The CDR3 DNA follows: TGCGCCAGCAGTGAGAACAGGGTTCATTCACCCCTCCACTTT. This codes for CASSENRVHSPLHF.

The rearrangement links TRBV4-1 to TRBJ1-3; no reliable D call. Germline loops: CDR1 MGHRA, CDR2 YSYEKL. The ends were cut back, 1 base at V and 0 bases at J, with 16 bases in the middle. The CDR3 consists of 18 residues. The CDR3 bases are TGCGCCAGCAGCCAAGTTGATTCGGGTGGTTACTCTGGAAACACCATATATTTT. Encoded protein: CASSQVDSGGYSGNTIYF.

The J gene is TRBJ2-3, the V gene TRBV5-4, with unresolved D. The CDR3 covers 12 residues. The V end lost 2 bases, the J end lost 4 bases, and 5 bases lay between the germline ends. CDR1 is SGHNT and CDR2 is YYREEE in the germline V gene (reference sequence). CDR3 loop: CASSLQSDTQYF. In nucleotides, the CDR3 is TGTGCCAGCAGCTTACAGTCAGATACGCAGTATTTT. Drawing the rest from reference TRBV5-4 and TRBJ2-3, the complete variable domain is ETGVTQSPTHLIKTRGQQVTLRCSSQSGHNTVSWYQQALGQGPQFIFQYYREEENGRGNFPPRFSGLQFPNYSSELNVNALELDDSALYLCASSLQSDTQYFGPGTRLTVL.

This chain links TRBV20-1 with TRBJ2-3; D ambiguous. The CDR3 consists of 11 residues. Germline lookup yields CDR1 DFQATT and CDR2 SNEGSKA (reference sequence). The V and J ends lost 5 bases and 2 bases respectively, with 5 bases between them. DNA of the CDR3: TGCAGTGCTCCTTTCACAGATACGCAGTATTTT. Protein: CSAPFTDTQYF.

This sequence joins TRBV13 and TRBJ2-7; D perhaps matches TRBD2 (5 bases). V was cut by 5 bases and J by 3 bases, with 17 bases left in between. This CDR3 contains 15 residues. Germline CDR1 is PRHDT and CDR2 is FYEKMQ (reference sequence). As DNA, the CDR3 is TGTGCCAGCAGCCACAGCGGTGGGATTTACTACGAGCAGTACTTC. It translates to CASSHSGGIYYEQYF.

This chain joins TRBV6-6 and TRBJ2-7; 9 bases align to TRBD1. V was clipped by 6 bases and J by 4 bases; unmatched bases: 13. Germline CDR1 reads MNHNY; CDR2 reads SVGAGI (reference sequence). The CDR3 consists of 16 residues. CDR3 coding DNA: TGTGCCAGCAGCACCAAGTTAGACAGGGGGAGTTACGAGCAGTACTTC. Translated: CASSTKLDRGSYEQYF.

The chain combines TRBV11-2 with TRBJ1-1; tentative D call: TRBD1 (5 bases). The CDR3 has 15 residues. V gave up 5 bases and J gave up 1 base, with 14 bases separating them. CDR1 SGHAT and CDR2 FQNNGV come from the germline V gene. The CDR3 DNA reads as TGTGCCAGCAGCCCCGGGGGTAGGGCGAACACTGAAGCTTTCTTT. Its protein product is CASSPGGRANTEAFF.

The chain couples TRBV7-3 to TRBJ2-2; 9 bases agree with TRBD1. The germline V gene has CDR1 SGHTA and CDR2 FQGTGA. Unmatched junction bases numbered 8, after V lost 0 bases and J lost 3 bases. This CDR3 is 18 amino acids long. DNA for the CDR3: TGTGCCAGCAGCTTAACTCCCCGGGACAGGGAGGACACCGGGGAGCTGTTTTTT. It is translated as CASSLTPRDREDTGELFF. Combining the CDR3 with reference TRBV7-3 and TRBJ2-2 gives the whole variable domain GAGVSQTPSNKVTEKGKYVELRCDPISGHTALYWYRQSLGQGPEFLIYFQGTGAADDSGLPNDRFFAVRPEGSVSTLKIQRTERGDSAVYLCASSLTPRDREDTGELFFGEGSRLTVL.

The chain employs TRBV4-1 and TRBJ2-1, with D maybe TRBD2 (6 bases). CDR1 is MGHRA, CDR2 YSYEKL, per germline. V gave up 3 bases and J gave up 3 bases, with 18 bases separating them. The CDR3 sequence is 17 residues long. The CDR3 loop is CASSQPLRRGSYNEQFF. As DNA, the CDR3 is TGCGCCAGCAGCCAGCCCTTAAGACGGGGGAGCTACAATGAGCAGTTCTTC.

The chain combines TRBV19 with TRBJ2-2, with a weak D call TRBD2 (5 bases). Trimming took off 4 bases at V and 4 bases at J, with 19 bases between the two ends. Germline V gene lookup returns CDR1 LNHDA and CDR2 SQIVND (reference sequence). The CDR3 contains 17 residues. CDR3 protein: CASSTPRARGSTGELFF. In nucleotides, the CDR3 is TGTGCCAGTAGTACCCCGCGAGCTCGGGGTTCCACCGGGGAGCTGTTTTTT. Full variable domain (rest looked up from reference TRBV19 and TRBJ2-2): DGGITQSPKYLFRKEGQNVTLSCEQNLNHDAMYWYRQDPGQGLRLIYYSQIVNDFQKGDIAEGYSVSREKKESFPLTVTSAQKNPTAFYLCASSTPRARGSTGELFFGEGSRLTVL.

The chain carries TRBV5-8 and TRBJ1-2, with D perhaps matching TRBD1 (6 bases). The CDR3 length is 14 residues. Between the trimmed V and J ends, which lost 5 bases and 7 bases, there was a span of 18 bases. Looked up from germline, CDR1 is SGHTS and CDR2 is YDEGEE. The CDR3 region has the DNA TGTGCCAGCAGACTCGGTGGGGGCTCCTCTGGCTACACCTTC. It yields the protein CASRLGGGSSGYTF.

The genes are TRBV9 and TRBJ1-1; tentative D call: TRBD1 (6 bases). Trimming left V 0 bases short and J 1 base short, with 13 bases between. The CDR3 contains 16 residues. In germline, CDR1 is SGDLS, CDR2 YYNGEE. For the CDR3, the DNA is TGTGCCAGCAGCGTAGCTACAAGGGGGACGAACACTGAAGCTTTCTTT. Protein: CASSVATRGTNTEAFF.

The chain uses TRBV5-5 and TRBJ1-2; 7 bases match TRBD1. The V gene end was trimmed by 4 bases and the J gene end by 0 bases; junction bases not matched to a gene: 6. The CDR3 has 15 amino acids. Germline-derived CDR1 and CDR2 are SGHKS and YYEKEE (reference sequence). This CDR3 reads CASSPGTVANYGYTF. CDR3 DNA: TGTGCCAGCAGCCCGGGGACAGTAGCTAACTATGGCTACACCTTC.

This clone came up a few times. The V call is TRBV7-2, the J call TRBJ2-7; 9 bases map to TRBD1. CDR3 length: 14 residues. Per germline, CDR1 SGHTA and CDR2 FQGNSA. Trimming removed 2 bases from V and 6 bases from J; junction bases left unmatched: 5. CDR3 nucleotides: TGTGCCAGCAGCTTATCGGACAGGGGCCGCGAGCAGTACTTC. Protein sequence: CASSLSDRGREQYF.

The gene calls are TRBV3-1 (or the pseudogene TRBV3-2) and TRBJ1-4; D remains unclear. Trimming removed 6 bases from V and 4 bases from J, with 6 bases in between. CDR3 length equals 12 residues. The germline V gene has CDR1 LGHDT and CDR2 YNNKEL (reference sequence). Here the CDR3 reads CASSSINEKLFF. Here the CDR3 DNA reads TGTGCCAGCAGTTCAATTAATGAAAAACTGTTTTTT.

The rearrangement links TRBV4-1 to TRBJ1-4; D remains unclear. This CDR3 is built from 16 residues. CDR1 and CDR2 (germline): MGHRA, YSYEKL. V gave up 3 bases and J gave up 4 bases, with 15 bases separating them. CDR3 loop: CASSHPSFRGNEKLFF. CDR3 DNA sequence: TGCGCCAGCAGCCACCCCTCGTTCCGGGGTAATGAAAAACTGTTTTTT.

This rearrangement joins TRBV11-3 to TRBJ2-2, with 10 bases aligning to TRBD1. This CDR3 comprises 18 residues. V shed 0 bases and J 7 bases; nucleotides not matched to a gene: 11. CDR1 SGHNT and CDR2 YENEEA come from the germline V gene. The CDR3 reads CASSLDTGTGVLGGELFF. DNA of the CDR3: TGTGCCAGCAGCTTAGACACCGGGACAGGGGTTCTGGGCGGGGAGCTGTTTTTT.

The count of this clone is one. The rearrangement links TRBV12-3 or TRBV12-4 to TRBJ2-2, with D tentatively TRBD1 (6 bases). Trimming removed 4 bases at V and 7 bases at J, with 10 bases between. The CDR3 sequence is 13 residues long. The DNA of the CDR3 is TGTGCCAGCAGTTCTCACAGGGACGGGGAGCTGTTTTTT. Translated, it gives CASSSHRDGELFF.

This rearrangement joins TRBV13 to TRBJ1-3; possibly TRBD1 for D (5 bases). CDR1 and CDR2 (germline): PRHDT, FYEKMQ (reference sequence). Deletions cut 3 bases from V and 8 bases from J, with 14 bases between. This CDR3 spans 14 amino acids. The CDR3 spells CASSLGQAGDTIYF. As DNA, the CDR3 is TGTGCCAGCAGCTTGGGGCAAGCGGGGGACACCATATATTTT.

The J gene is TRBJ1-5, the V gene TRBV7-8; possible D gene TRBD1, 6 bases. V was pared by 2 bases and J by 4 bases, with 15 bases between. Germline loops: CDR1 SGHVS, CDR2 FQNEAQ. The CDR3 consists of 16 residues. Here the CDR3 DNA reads TGTGCCAGCAGCTTAAGCGGACAGCCAACTAATCAGCCCCAGCATTTT. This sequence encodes CASSLSGQPTNQPQHF.

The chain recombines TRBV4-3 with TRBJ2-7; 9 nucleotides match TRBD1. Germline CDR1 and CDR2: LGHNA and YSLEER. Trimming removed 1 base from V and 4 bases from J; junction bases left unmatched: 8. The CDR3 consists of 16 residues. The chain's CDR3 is CASSQASGQGIYEQYF. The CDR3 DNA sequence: TGCGCCAGCAGCCAAGCATCGGGACAGGGCATTTACGAGCAGTACTTC.